This record concerns one T cell receptor (beta chain) sequence. Its specificity is not known. The CDR3 totals 16 residues. Germline V gives CDR1 SNHLY, CDR2 FYNNEI. V was pared by 7 bases and J by 4 bases, with 13 bases of the junction left unmatched. The data are from a study of early T cells in non-severe SARS-CoV-2 infection. Study summary: The chains were unpaired, and the sequenced material was bulk RNA from unsorted whole blood. General observations from the study: Private and CD4 specificities were missed by VDJdb matching, which favored anti-spike CD8 responses.

Individually, cDNA molecules had unique molecular identifiers attached to them. Each CDR3 protein gets one entry after TCRdb re-called the 5' RACE reads with MiXCR. The profile shows around 81,000 distinct CDR3 sequences, roughly 13% of them singletons. The chain combines TRBV2 with TRBJ2-1; 7 bases map to TRBD1. Material for sequencing was whole blood. This clonotype originated in an adult who was a healthcare worker with PCR-confirmed SARS-CoV-2 infection or an uninfected control (not recorded which). The CDR3 sequence: CASKRIGQAVYNEQFF. As DNA, the CDR3 is TGTGCCAGCAAACGAATTGGACAGGCGGTGTACAATGAGCAGTTCTTC.